Described below is a single T cell receptor beta chain sequence and its context. What it binds is not known. This sample was taken from a study of lymphopenia after photon versus proton radiotherapy. Notes on the study in general: Larger post-nadir TCR diversity loss correlated inversely with survival in deceased patients. Under photons, naive T cells and diversity fell while effector/memory populations rose. After the lymphocyte nadir, photon-treated repertoires showed oligoclonal expansion, especially of CD8+ Temra cells.

Sequencing used immunoSEQ multiplex PCR; TCRdb keeps in-frame clones, though not all of them. The sample contains roughly 8,300 clones, 80% to 90% of which appear only once. The V end was cut by 3 bases, the J end by 5 bases, with 7 bases between. The CDR3 consists of 13 residues. Germline V lookup: CDR1 LNHDA, CDR2 SQIVND (reference sequence). Here the sequenced sample was peripheral blood, taken from a patient treated with photon-based radiotherapy. This rearrangement joins TRBV19 to TRBJ2-2; D is ambiguous. This TCR was recovered from an elderly man with cholangiocarcinoma. CDR3 in DNA: TGTGCCAGTAGTATCGGCGTTACCGGGGAGCTGTTTTTT. Translating it yields CASSIGVTGELFF.